The 19 T cell receptor beta chains given below trace back to one sample, sequenced in a study of cytomegalovirus exposure and HLA in healthy donors. The PCR ran on 60 Vbeta and 13 Jbeta primers. Sequenced by immunoSEQ multiplex PCR; TCRdb stores in-frame clones only, minus some. Seen in this sample are fewer than 85,000 clones; the ten most common clones hold 4.5% to 6.5%. The sample comprised PBMCs. These receptors were collected from a woman in her 40s in good health and CMV-seropositive.

This sequence joins TRBV5-1 and TRBJ2-7; TRBD2 matches 9 bases. The germline V gene encodes CDR1 SGHRS and CDR2 YFSETQ. V gave up 0 bases and J gave up 2 bases; unmatched junction bases: 3. The CDR3 contains 15 residues. CDR3: CASSLDSGGTYEQYF. DNA of the CDR3: TGCGCCAGCAGCTTGGATAGCGGGGGAACCTACGAGCAGTACTTC. Using reference TRBV5-1 and TRBJ2-7 for the parts outside the CDR3, the full variable domain is KAGVTQTPRYLIKTRGQQVTLSCSPISGHRSVSWYQQTPGQGLQFLFEYFSETQRNKGNFPGRFSGRQFSNSRSEMNVSTLELGDSALYLCASSLDSGGTYEQYFGPGTRLTVT.

V and J are TRBV4-3 and TRBJ1-6, with D maybe TRBD1 (6 bases). The CDR3 has 14 residues. Germline-derived CDR1 and CDR2 are LGHNA and YSLEER. V was shortened by 4 bases and J by 7 bases, with 11 bases between the two germline ends. CDR3 sequence reads: CASSLQGLNSPLHF. The CDR3 DNA reads TGCGCCAGCAGCCTACAGGGCCTGAATTCACCCCTCCACTTT.

The chain combines TRBV6-6 with TRBJ1-1; possible D gene TRBD1, 6 bases. Germline assignment: CDR1 MNHNY and CDR2 SVGAGI (reference sequence). V was pared by 0 bases and J by 10 bases, with 18 bases between. The CDR3 contains 15 residues. The CDR3 is CASSYSAGGRRGAFF. For the CDR3, the DNA is TGTGCCAGCAGTTACTCCGCCGGGGGGCGTCGTGGAGCTTTCTTT.

The V gene is TRBV2, the J gene TRBJ2-5, with D maybe TRBD2 (6 bases). This CDR3 region has 11 residues. From germline, CDR1 is SNHLY and CDR2 FYNNEI. V lost 3 bases, J lost 11 bases, and 10 bases lay in between. This CDR3 reads CASSETREQYF. For the CDR3, the DNA is TGTGCCAGCAGTGAGACTAGGGAGCAGTACTTC.

The chain carries TRBV7-9 and TRBJ2-3, with 8 positions matching TRBD2. Losses at the gene ends were 5 bases for V and 2 bases for J; bases not matched to a gene: 9. This CDR3 is 16 amino acids long. Germline lookup yields CDR1 SEHNR and CDR2 FQNEAQ (reference sequence). The CDR3 DNA reads as TGTGCCAGCAGCGTAGGGTTAGCGGGGTACACAGATACGCAGTATTTT. Its protein is CASSVGLAGYTDTQYF.

V is TRBV5-1 and J is TRBJ2-7, with D possibly TRBD1 on 5 matching bases. The CDR3 length is 14 residues. The V and J ends lost 2 bases and 2 bases respectively, with 11 bases between them. Germline V gene data show CDR1 as SGHRS and CDR2 as YFSETQ. The CDR3 sequence: CASSLDSTTYEQYF. CDR3 bases: TGCGCCAGCAGCTTAGACAGCACCACCTACGAGCAGTACTTC.

The genes are TRBV10-3 and TRBJ1-1, with 8 bases fitting TRBD1. V trimming: 2 bases; J trimming: 0 bases; junction bases outside the gene matches: 2. This CDR3 region has 15 residues. Germline CDR1 reads ENHRY; CDR2 reads SYGVKD. The CDR3 coding sequence is TGTGCCATCAGTGAGAGGACAGGGATGAACACTGAAGCTTTCTTT. Encoded protein: CAISERTGMNTEAFF.

V is TRBV5-1 and J is TRBJ1-2; D may be TRBD1 (6 bases). Trimming removed 1 base from V and 7 bases from J, with 11 bases in between. CDR1 is SGHRS, CDR2 YFSETQ, per germline. The CDR3 is 13 amino acids. The CDR3 protein is CASSLTGLGGYTF. The CDR3 region has the DNA TGCGCCAGCAGCTTGACAGGGTTAGGTGGCTACACCTTC.

The rearrangement uses TRBV28 and TRBJ2-7, with 7 bases that match TRBD1. Per the germline V gene, CDR1 is MDHEN and CDR2 is SYDVKM. Losses at the gene ends were 6 bases for V and 0 bases for J; bases not matched to a gene: 8. The CDR3 extends over 15 amino acids. The CDR3 coding sequence is TGTGCCAGCAGGCCGGGACAGTTCAACTCCTACGAGCAGTACTTC. Protein product: CASRPGQFNSYEQYF.

The CDR3 DNA follows: TGCGCCAGCAGCTTCGGGGGGTTTAATGAAAAACTGTTTTTT. Protein: CASSFGGFNEKLFF. The chain couples TRBV5-1 to TRBJ1-4, with D tentatively TRBD1 (5 bases). Germline V gene data show CDR1 as SGHRS and CDR2 as YFSETQ. This CDR3 is built from 14 residues. The ends were cut back, 2 bases at V and 4 bases at J, with 9 bases in the middle.

The genes are TRBV7-9 and TRBJ2-1, with 9 bases matching TRBD1. Germline V gene data show CDR1 as SEHNR and CDR2 as FQNEAQ (reference sequence). The trim removed 5 bases at V and 8 bases at J, leaving 10 bases unmatched. This CDR3 spans 15 amino acids. CDR3 in DNA: TGTGCCAGCAGCATAACAGGGGGCGTCGGGGATGAGCAGTTCTTC. This sequence encodes CASSITGGVGDEQFF. The variable domain in full, completed from reference TRBV7-9 and TRBJ2-1, reads DTGVSQNPRHKITKRGQNVTFRCDPISEHNRLYWYRQTLGQGPEFLTYFQNEAQLEKSRLLSDRFSAERPKGSFSTLEIQRTEQGDSAMYLCASSITGGVGDEQFFGPGTRLTVL.

The chain employs TRBV29-1 and TRBJ1-6; 10 nucleotides agree with TRBD1. Germline-derived CDR1 and CDR2 are SQVTM and ANQGSEA. CDR3 length: 17 amino acids. V was clipped by 3 bases and J by 6 bases; unmatched bases: 11. The CDR3 nucleotides are TGCAGCGTTGAGCATTCCCCGACAGGGGGCGGTAATTCACCCCTCCACTTT. This gives the protein CSVEHSPTGGGNSPLHF.

This chain uses TRBV6-1 with TRBJ2-1; 7 bases agree with TRBD2. Germline-derived CDR1 and CDR2 are MNHNS and SASEGT. V shed 11 bases and J 0 bases; nucleotides not matched to a gene: 10. CDR3 size: 15 residues. The CDR3 loop reads CASRGEASSYNEQFF. DNA of the CDR3: TGTGCCTCCCGGGGGGAGGCGAGCTCCTACAATGAGCAGTTCTTC.

Turning to this clone: This same CDR3 is encoded by further DNA sequences in the sample. CDR3: CASSLGQLYEQYF. The CDR3 nucleotides are TGTGCCAGCAGCTTGGGACAGCTCTACGAGCAGTACTTC. The V gene is TRBV7-9, the J gene TRBJ2-7; 7 nucleotides match TRBD1. Per the germline V gene, CDR1 is SEHNR and CDR2 is FQNEAQ (reference sequence). The J segment lost 3 bases and the V segment lost 3 bases, leaving 2 bases of the junction unmatched. The length of the CDR3 is 13 residues.

The rearrangement links TRBV7-9 to TRBJ2-1; 13 bases agree with TRBD2. V lost 5 bases, J lost 8 bases, and 6 bases stayed unmatched. Germline CDR1 SEHNR, CDR2 FQNEAQ (reference sequence). The CDR3 covers 15 residues. The CDR3 spells CASSKLAGGSHEQFF. The CDR3 nucleotides read TGTGCCAGCAGCAAACTAGCGGGAGGGTCCCATGAGCAGTTCTTC.

A remark on this clone: Germline is not matched at one junction end, which may reflect a read error. This sequence joins TRBV20-1 and TRBJ1-2; D is uncertain. The CDR3 has 11 residues. Per germline, CDR1 DFQATT and CDR2 SNEGSKA (reference sequence). The CDR3 DNA reads as TGCAGTACTAGACCAGTATATGGCTACACCTTC. Amino acids: CSTRPVYGYTF.

The CDR3 coding sequence is TGTGCCAGCAGCTGGGGGGGGCAGACCTCTGGAAACACCATATATTTT. Its protein is CASSWGGQTSGNTIYF. The chain recombines TRBV7-9 with TRBJ1-3; TRBD1 is a possible D gene (6 bases). The CDR3 contains 16 residues. The germline V gene has CDR1 SEHNR and CDR2 FQNEAQ (reference sequence). V lost 4 bases, J lost 0 bases, and 13 bases lay in between.

The rearrangement uses TRBV28 and TRBJ2-3; possibly TRBD1 for D (6 bases). V shed 5 bases and J shed 0 bases, with 12 bases lying between them. This CDR3 has 15 amino acids. In germline, CDR1 is MDHEN, CDR2 SYDVKM. Here the CDR3 DNA reads TGTGCCAGCAGTACATACACAGGGAGCACAGATACGCAGTATTTT. As protein: CASSTYTGSTDTQYF.

The chain's CDR3 is CASGLRQGETQYF. The CDR3 region has the DNA TGTGCTAGTGGTTTGAGACAGGGAGAGACCCAGTACTTC. The V and J genes are TRBV12-5 and TRBJ2-5; 7 bases match TRBD1. After removal of 2 bases from V and 4 bases from J, the junction contained 1 base not matched to a gene. The CDR3 covers 13 residues. Germline CDR1 and CDR2: LGHNT and FRNRAP.